These 22 T cell receptor beta chains originate from one sample sequenced in a study of blood T cell repertoires in COVID-19. This table comes from immunoSEQ multiplex PCR, and its TCRdb copy is limited to in-frame clones, with some not included. The sample lists 110,000 or so clones; 85% were seen once. Sequencing was carried out using peripheral blood. The receptor source for this set is a human donor in a cohort sampled during active COVID-19.

CDR3 in DNA: TGCGCCAGCAGCTTGGCCGGAGGGGAGGCCTACGAGCAGTACTTC. As protein: CASSLAGGEAYEQYF. This rearrangement joins TRBV5-1 to TRBJ2-7, with TRBD2 as a possible D gene (6 bases). Germline values: CDR1 SGHRS, CDR2 YFSETQ. The CDR3 has 15 amino acids. Trimming took 0 bases from V and 2 from J, leaving 12 bases between them.

This clone was detected once. This chain joins TRBV19 and TRBJ2-1, with 11 bases that match TRBD2. Germline loops: CDR1 LNHDA, CDR2 SQIVND (reference sequence). Losses at the gene ends were 6 bases for V and 8 bases for J; bases not matched to a gene: 6. This CDR3 is 14 amino acids long. This CDR3 is CASSPGLAVHEQFF. Here the CDR3 DNA reads TGTGCCAGTAGCCCGGGACTAGCGGTGCATGAGCAGTTCTTC.

This sequence joins TRBV19 and TRBJ2-6, with a weak D call TRBD2 (5 bases). Trimming removed 10 bases at V and 2 bases at J, with 12 bases between. The CDR3 has 14 residues. Germline V lookup: CDR1 LNHDA, CDR2 SQIVND (reference sequence). CDR3 sequence reads: CATLRDPGANVLTF. The CDR3 nucleotides are TGTGCCACACTGAGGGATCCTGGGGCCAACGTCCTGACTTTC.

The rearrangement links TRBV10-3 to TRBJ1-4; no clear D gene. CDR1 and CDR2 from the germline V gene are ENHRY and SYGVKD. The germline V and J ends were trimmed by 8 bases and 7 bases, with 14 bases remaining between them. The CDR3 sequence is 13 residues long. The CDR3 region is CAISAGNGEKLFF. The CDR3 region has the DNA TGTGCCATCTCCGCAGGCAACGGTGAAAAACTGTTTTTT.

There are a few counts of this clone. The V call is TRBV19, the J call TRBJ1-2; 8 bases fit TRBD1. Trimming cost V 6 bases and J 7 bases; bases outside gene matches: 4. CDR3 size: 12 residues. In germline, CDR1 is LNHDA, CDR2 SQIVND (reference sequence). The CDR3 region is CASSLTGGGYTF. DNA for the CDR3: TGTGCCAGTAGCCTAACAGGGGGTGGCTACACCTTC. Full variable domain (rest looked up from reference TRBV19 and TRBJ1-2): DGGITQSPKYLFRKEGQNVTLSCEQNLNHDAMYWYRQDPGQGLRLIYYSQIVNDFQKGDIAEGYSVSREKKESFPLTVTSAQKNPTAFYLCASSLTGGGYTFGSGTRLTVV.

The chain employs TRBV30 and TRBJ2-2, with no clear D. The CDR3 spans 11 residues. Germline CDR1 is GTSNPN and CDR2 is SVGIG (reference sequence). Trimming shortened V by 3 bases and J by 5 bases, and 4 bases separated the two germline ends. As DNA, the CDR3 is TGTGCCTGGAGCCCAACCGGGGAGCTGTTTTTT. As protein: CAWSPTGELFF.

The chain has TRBV6-6 and TRBJ2-5; no clear D. With 6 bases removed from V and 5 bases from J, the gap between germline ends came to 13 bases. The CDR3 is 13 residues long. Germline CDR1 and CDR2: MNHNY and SVGAGI (reference sequence). This chain's CDR3 is CASSLAFRETQYF. The CDR3 region has the DNA TGTGCCAGCAGCTTAGCCTTTAGGGAGACCCAGTACTTC.

This clone was recorded once. The chain combines TRBV9 with TRBJ2-2; perhaps TRBD2 as D (7 bases). The germline V gene encodes CDR1 SGDLS and CDR2 YYNGEE. Trimming removed 4 bases from V and 1 base from J, with 14 bases in between. The CDR3 is 16 amino acids. The chain's CDR3 is CASSSRGGLNTGELFF. CDR3 DNA: TGTGCCAGCAGCTCTCGCGGGGGCTTGAACACCGGGGAGCTGTTTTTT.

This clone appeared a single time. V gene TRBV5-6 combines with J gene TRBJ2-7, with 8 bases lining up with TRBD2. This CDR3 spans 12 amino acids. CDR1 and CDR2 (germline): SGHDT, YYEEEE. J was trimmed by 12 bases and V by 6 bases; bases with no gene match: 11. The CDR3 bases are TGTGCCAGCACCCAGGGACTAGGAGGTCTGTACTTC. The encoded protein is CASTQGLGGLYF.

The rearrangement links TRBV3-1 (or the pseudogene TRBV3-2) to TRBJ1-1; the match to TRBD1 covers 8 bases. CDR3 size: 14 residues. V trimming: 4 bases; J trimming: 10 bases; junction bases outside the gene matches: 11. Germline lookup yields CDR1 LGHDT and CDR2 YNNKEL (reference sequence). The CDR3 nucleotides read TGTGCCAGCAGCCTAGATTCAGGGGGCGCGGGAGCTTTCTTT. Translated: CASSLDSGGAGAFF.

The J gene is TRBJ2-3, the V gene TRBV19, with 12 bases that match TRBD2. The CDR3 loop spans 16 amino acids. Unmatched junction bases numbered 8, after V lost 4 bases and J lost 6 bases. In germline, CDR1 is LNHDA, CDR2 SQIVND (reference sequence). CDR3 region: CASSKQGLAGLDTQYF. CDR3 nucleotide sequence: TGTGCCAGTAGTAAGCAGGGACTAGCGGGCCTGGATACGCAGTATTTT.

The gene calls are TRBV30 and TRBJ2-1, with a tentative D call TRBD1 (6 bases). In germline, CDR1 is GTSNPN, CDR2 SVGIG (reference sequence). Trimming took off 0 bases at V and 9 bases at J, with 6 bases between the two ends. The CDR3 totals 11 residues. CDR3 nucleotide sequence: TGTGCCTGGAGTGTAGGGGGTGAGCAGTTCTTC. It translates to CAWSVGGEQFF.

The chain employs TRBV3-1 (or the pseudogene TRBV3-2) and TRBJ2-1; 9 bases are shared with TRBD2. CDR1 and CDR2 (germline): LGHDT, YNNKEL (reference sequence). The CDR3 consists of 14 residues. Trimming took 0 bases from V and 10 from J; bases not matched to a gene: 4. The CDR3 reads CASSQDLAGREQFF. The CDR3 bases are TGTGCCAGCAGCCAAGACCTAGCGGGGCGGGAGCAGTTCTTC.

The rearrangement uses TRBV20-1 and TRBJ2-7, with D possibly being TRBD1 (6 bases). Trimming pared 3 bases from V and 9 bases from J, leaving 18 bases between. Germline V gene lookup returns CDR1 DFQATT and CDR2 SNEGSKA (reference sequence). This CDR3 spans 13 amino acids. CDR3 nucleotide sequence: TGCAGTGCTAGTAGAAGGGGGTTTTATGTGCAGTACTTC. Encoded protein: CSASRRGFYVQYF.

About this clone itself: The same CDR3 is also encoded by other DNA sequences in this sample. The CDR3 sequence is CASSPGTTYEQYF. The CDR3 region has the DNA TGTGCCAGCAGTCCTGGGACTACCTACGAGCAGTACTTC. The chain is built from TRBV12-3 or TRBV12-4 and TRBJ2-7, with 7 bases lining up with TRBD2. V shed 5 bases, J shed 2 bases, and the junction held 3 bases outside the gene matches. The CDR3 is 13 residues long.

The V call is TRBV7-9, the J call TRBJ2-1, with D perhaps matching TRBD2 (5 bases). CDR1 and CDR2 from the germline V gene are SEHNR and FQNEAQ (reference sequence). V was cut by 6 bases and J by 4 bases, with 13 bases left in between. The length of the CDR3 is 14 residues. The CDR3: CASSDGVGYNEQFF. Here the CDR3 DNA reads TGTGCCAGCAGTGACGGGGTTGGATACAATGAGCAGTTCTTC. Together with reference TRBV7-9 and TRBJ2-1, the CDR3 gives the full variable domain: DTGVSQNPRHKITKRGQNVTFRCDPISEHNRLYWYRQTLGQGPEFLTYFQNEAQLEKSRLLSDRFSAERPKGSFSTLEIQRTEQGDSAMYLCASSDGVGYNEQFFGPGTRLTVL.

This chain links TRBV21-1 with TRBJ2-5; the table's D call, TRBD1, has no DNA check behind it. TRBV21-1 is designated a pseudogene. This CDR3 contains 14 residues. The chain's CDR3 is CASTNRGLGETQYF. The CDR3 DNA is TGTGCCAGCACAAACAGGGGGCTGGGAGAGACCCAGTACTTC.

The chain combines TRBV5-6 with TRBJ1-2; D is unclear. The germline V gene encodes CDR1 SGHDT and CDR2 YYEEEE. Trimming removed 0 bases from V and 0 bases from J, with 6 bases in between. The CDR3 loop spans 14 amino acids. CDR3: CASSLASANYGYTF. The CDR3 coding sequence is TGTGCCAGCAGCTTGGCCTCGGCTAACTATGGCTACACCTTC. The variable domain in full, completed from reference TRBV5-6 and TRBJ1-2, reads DAGVTQSPTHLIKTRGQQVTLRCSPKSGHDTVSWYQQALGQGPQFIFQYYEEEERQRGNFPDRFSGHQFPNYSSELNVNALLLGDSALYLCASSLASANYGYTFGSGTRLTVV.

The chain is built from TRBV6-6 and TRBJ2-1; D gene unclear. Germline lookup yields CDR1 MNHNY and CDR2 SVGAGI (reference sequence). V was clipped by 0 bases and J by 10 bases, with 4 bases between them. The CDR3 is 11 residues long. The CDR3 is CASSYSEEQFF. DNA of the CDR3: TGTGCCAGCAGTTACTCAGAGGAGCAGTTCTTC.

The rearrangement joins TRBV4-3 to TRBJ2-1, with 11 bases that match TRBD2. Germline CDR1 is LGHNA and CDR2 is YSLEER. The CDR3 is 16 residues long. V lost 0 bases, J lost 6 bases, and 4 bases stayed unmatched. CDR3 loop: CASSQDSGGDGNEQFF. In DNA, the CDR3 is TGCGCCAGCAGCCAAGATAGCGGGGGGGATGGCAATGAGCAGTTCTTC.

This sequence joins TRBV19 and TRBJ1-3, with TRBD1 identical over 8 bases. V was pared by 9 bases and J by 3 bases, with 10 bases of the junction left unmatched. This CDR3 comprises 15 residues. Germline assignment: CDR1 LNHDA and CDR2 SQIVND (reference sequence). CDR3: CASTKQGGLGNTIYF. The CDR3 DNA follows: TGTGCCAGCACCAAACAGGGGGGACTTGGAAACACCATATATTTT.

In nucleotides, the CDR3 is TGTGCCAGCAGCCGCAGGGGGCAAGAATGGAACACTGAAGCTTTCTTT. Translating it yields CASSRRGQEWNTEAFF. The chain recombines TRBV28 with TRBJ1-1; 8 bases map to TRBD1. V lost 6 bases and J lost 1; bases outside the gene matches: 10. The CDR3 has 16 residues. From germline, CDR1 is MDHEN and CDR2 SYDVKM. The entire variable domain, with the rest obtained from reference TRBV28 and TRBJ1-1, is as follows: DVKVTQSSRYLVKRTGEKVFLECVQDMDHENMFWYRQDPGLGLRLIYFSYDVKMKEKGDIPEGYSVSREKKERFSLILESASTNQTSMYLCASSRRGQEWNTEAFFGQGTRLTVV.